The clone carrying this TCR delta chain occurred a few times. This sequence is one base from a far larger clone and is likely a read error. Other DNA sequences in the same sample also yield this CDR3. The data were obtained in a study of gamma-delta T cells after stem cell transplantation. Germline V gene sequence: CDR1 GEAIGNYY, CDR2 EKD. This CDR3 comprises 15 residues. V was shortened by 7 bases and J by 2 bases, with 19 bases between the two germline ends. TCRdb re-analyzed the RT-PCR reads via CATT. The sample comprises around 1,300 delta-chain clones, under 8.5% of which are singletons, and 50% to 60% rests with the top ten.

This sequence originates from a human donor. It is not recorded whose cells these are; they may come from a transplant donor. Sequences were obtained from gamma-delta T cells. V is TRDV2 and J is TRDJ1; D possibly corresponds to TRDD2 (6 bases). This CDR3 is CACDSILRDTDKLIF. CDR3 nucleotides: TGTGCCTGCGACTCTATCCTACGTGATACCGATAAACTCATCTTT.